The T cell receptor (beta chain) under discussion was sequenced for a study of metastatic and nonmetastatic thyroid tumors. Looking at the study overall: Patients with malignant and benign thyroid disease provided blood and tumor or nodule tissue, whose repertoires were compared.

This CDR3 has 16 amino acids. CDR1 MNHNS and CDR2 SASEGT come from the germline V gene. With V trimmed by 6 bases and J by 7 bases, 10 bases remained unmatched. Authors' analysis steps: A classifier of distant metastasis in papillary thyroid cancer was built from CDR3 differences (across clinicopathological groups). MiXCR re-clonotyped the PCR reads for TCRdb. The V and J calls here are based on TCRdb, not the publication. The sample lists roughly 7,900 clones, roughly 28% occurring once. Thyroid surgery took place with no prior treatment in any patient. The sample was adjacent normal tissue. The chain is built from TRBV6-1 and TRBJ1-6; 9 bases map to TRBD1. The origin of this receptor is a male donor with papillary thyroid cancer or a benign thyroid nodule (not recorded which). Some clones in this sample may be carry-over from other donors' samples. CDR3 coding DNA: TGTGCCAGCAGCGCGGGCGGGACAGGGTCCAATTCACCCCTCCACTTT. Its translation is CASSAGGTGSNSPLHF.